A single sample gave rise to the 32 T cell receptor beta chains below, sequenced in a study of monozygotic twins with inflammatory bowel disease. TCRdb reprocessed the 5' RACE reads, keeping one entry per CDR3 protein, no DNA. This listing includes approximately 330,000 distinct CDR3 sequences. Sequencing used blood. The receptors come from a human donor with ulcerative colitis or Crohn's disease, or a healthy co-twin of an affected twin (not recorded which).

The rearrangement joins TRBV7-9 to TRBJ1-1; TCRdb lists TRBD1, though no DNA is available to test this call. Looked up from germline, CDR1 is SEHNR and CDR2 is FQNEAQ (reference sequence). This CDR3 comprises 15 residues. The CDR3 loop reads CASSLGGRRNTEAFF.

This rearrangement joins TRBV20-1 to TRBJ2-7. In germline, CDR1 is DFQATT, CDR2 SNEGSKA (reference sequence). This CDR3 is built from 14 residues. CDR3 amino acids: CSASPTRTTYEQYF.

The chain employs TRBV20-1 and TRBJ2-7. The CDR3 contains 13 residues. Per germline, CDR1 DFQATT and CDR2 SNEGSKA (reference sequence). The CDR3 protein is CSAHKSNSYEQYF.

The rearrangement uses TRBV7-2 and TRBJ2-3; TCRdb selects TRBD1, and the lack of DNA leaves this call unchecked. Germline assignment: CDR1 SGHTA and CDR2 FQGNSA. The CDR3 is made up of 13 amino acids. The CDR3 sequence is CASSLGGPDTQYF.

J is TRBJ2-7 and V is TRBV20-1; TCRdb outputs TRBD1, but without DNA this stays unchecked. The CDR3 totals 12 residues. The germline CDR1 and CDR2 sequences are DFQATT and SNEGSKA (reference sequence). CDR3 in amino acids: CSGSGGTYEQYF.

The chain is built from TRBV7-9 and TRBJ1-3; TCRdb returns TRBD1, unconfirmable since there is no DNA. Germline V CDR1 and CDR2: SEHNR, FQNEAQ (reference sequence). This CDR3 region has 14 residues. CDR3 residues: CASSPRPSGNTIYF.

V gene TRBV18 combines with J gene TRBJ2-7; checking the TCRdb D call of TRBD1 is not possible without DNA. Germline CDR1 KGHSH, CDR2 LQKENI. CDR3 length: 16 residues. The CDR3 protein is CASSPPPGIISYEQYF.

V is TRBV20-1 and J is TRBJ2-7; there is no DNA to check the TCRdb D call of TRBD2. The CDR3 runs 12 residues. Germline assignment: CDR1 DFQATT and CDR2 SNEGSKA (reference sequence). CDR3 amino acids: CSAKSQSYEQYF.

The chain combines TRBV19 with TRBJ2-7; TCRdb names TRBD2, which stays unverified in the absence of DNA. Germline V lookup: CDR1 LNHDA, CDR2 SQIVND (reference sequence). CDR3 size: 13 residues. The CDR3: CASSIEAGYEQYF.

The V gene is TRBV20-1, the J gene TRBJ2-3; TCRdb selects TRBD1, and the lack of DNA leaves this call unchecked. Germline CDR1 and CDR2: DFQATT and SNEGSKA (reference sequence). The CDR3 has 14 amino acids. Here the CDR3 reads CSARQGADTDTQYF.

The rearrangement links TRBV7-9 to TRBJ2-2; TCRdb calls TRBD2, which cannot be checked without DNA. The germline gives CDR1 SEHNR, CDR2 FQNEAQ (reference sequence). There are 16 residues in the CDR3. The chain's CDR3 is CASSLEAGENTGELFF.

The V call is TRBV6-5, the J call TRBJ2-5. This CDR3 is 15 amino acids long. From germline, CDR1 is MNHEY and CDR2 SVGAGI. The CDR3 protein is CASSYSGGQFETQYF.

CDR3 loop: CASSRTQGGPNNEQFF. The chain employs TRBV4-1 and TRBJ2-1; the D call of TRBD1 rests on TCRdb alone, since no DNA is present to check it. Germline CDR1 reads MGHRA; CDR2 reads YSYEKL. The CDR3 is made up of 16 amino acids.

This chain connects TRBV5-1 to TRBJ2-1; TCRdb's D gene call, TRBD2, goes unchecked for lack of DNA. This CDR3 has 14 amino acids. Germline V gene lookup returns CDR1 SGHRS and CDR2 YFSETQ. The CDR3 here is CASRLAGEGNEQFF.

The chain combines TRBV16 with TRBJ2-3; the D call of TRBD2 rests on TCRdb alone, since no DNA is present to check it. Germline CDR1 KGHSY, CDR2 FQNENV. The CDR3 spans 17 residues. The chain's CDR3 is CASSSGGLAEGTDTQYF.

The chain combines TRBV4-3 with TRBJ2-6; lacking DNA, the TRBD1 call made by TCRdb goes unchecked. The V gene's germline CDR1 is LGHNA and CDR2 YSLEER. The CDR3 has 16 amino acids. This CDR3 is CASSQDGGRGANVLTF.

The chain uses TRBV19 and TRBJ1-1; TCRdb reports TRBD1, a call that lacks DNA to check it against. The germline gives CDR1 LNHDA, CDR2 SQIVND (reference sequence). The CDR3 has 15 amino acids. The CDR3 is CASSIAGTANTEAFF.

This chain connects TRBV10-3 to TRBJ2-7; TCRdb reports TRBD1, a call that lacks DNA to check it against. Germline CDR1 ENHRY, CDR2 SYGVKD. The CDR3 has 20 residues. The CDR3 here is CAISESDPGLGTGSSYEQYF.

The V gene is TRBV20-1, the J gene TRBJ1-4. The germline CDR1 and CDR2 sequences are DFQATT and SNEGSKA (reference sequence). CDR3 length equals 14 residues. The chain's CDR3 is CSAKRGGVLEKLFF.

The J gene is TRBJ1-4, the V gene TRBV7-8; TCRdb calls TRBD1, which cannot be checked without DNA. In germline, CDR1 is SGHVS, CDR2 FQNEAQ. This CDR3 contains 14 residues. CDR3 amino acids: CASSLAGGSRKLFF. Combining the CDR3 with reference TRBV7-8 and TRBJ1-4 gives the whole variable domain GAGVSQSPRYKVAKRGQDVALRCDPISGHVSLFWYQQALGQGPEFLTYFQNEAQLDKSGLPSDRFFAERPEGSVSTLKIQRTQQEDSAVYLCASSLAGGSRKLFFGSGTQLSVL.

CDR3 in amino acids: CASSLTPGRGTDTQYF. The chain employs TRBV5-1 and TRBJ2-3; the TRBD2 assignment by TCRdb is unverifiable without DNA. The germline CDR1 and CDR2 sequences are SGHRS and YFSETQ. This CDR3 contains 16 residues.

The V gene is TRBV2, the J gene TRBJ1-5. This CDR3 spans 15 amino acids. Germline CDR1 SNHLY, CDR2 FYNNEI. The CDR3 region is CASSEVSPSNQPQHF.

V gene TRBV27 combines with J gene TRBJ2-1; TCRdb outputs TRBD1, but without DNA this stays unchecked. The CDR3 sequence is 16 residues long. Germline values: CDR1 MNHEY, CDR2 SMNVEV (reference sequence). This chain's CDR3 is CASSVHSGTGVNEQFF.

The chain uses TRBV29-1 and TRBJ2-1; TCRdb gives TRBD2 as the D gene, but with no DNA this cannot be confirmed. Looked up from germline, CDR1 is SQVTM and CDR2 is ANQGSEA. CDR3 length equals 17 residues. CDR3 residues: CSVEGGTSGRADHEQFF.

V and J are TRBV11-2 and TRBJ2-7; TCRdb designates TRBD2, a call that cannot be tested without DNA. CDR3 length: 11 amino acids. From germline, CDR1 is SGHAT and CDR2 FQNNGV. CDR3 sequence reads: CASSARSWQYF.

The chain has TRBV5-1 and TRBJ1-2; there is no DNA to check the TCRdb D call of TRBD1. This CDR3 has 16 amino acids. The germline V gene encodes CDR1 SGHRS and CDR2 YFSETQ. CDR3 in amino acids: CASSLSLRDRDRSYTF.

This chain joins TRBV20-1 and TRBJ2-7; TCRdb names TRBD2, which stays unverified in the absence of DNA. CDR1 is DFQATT and CDR2 is SNEGSKA in the germline V gene (reference sequence). This CDR3 is built from 18 residues. CDR3 sequence: CSARDRGLAGAIPYEQYF.

The chain links TRBV27 to TRBJ2-7; lacking DNA, the TRBD2 call made by TCRdb goes unchecked. CDR3 length: 17 amino acids. Germline CDR1 MNHEY, CDR2 SMNVEV (reference sequence). The CDR3 region is CASSSGTSGMTGTRQYF.

The V gene is TRBV7-8, the J gene TRBJ2-7; TCRdb's D call, TRBD1, is unchecked because there is no DNA. The germline gives CDR1 SGHVS, CDR2 FQNEAQ. The CDR3 totals 15 residues. This chain's CDR3 is CASSLEGHGTYEQYF.

This clonotype is called medium-sized based on its frequency. This rearrangement joins TRBV28 to TRBJ2-7; TCRdb proposes TRBD1, but this gene call is untestable without DNA. This CDR3 has 16 amino acids. Germline assignment: CDR1 MDHEN and CDR2 SYDVKM. The CDR3 sequence is CASSSVRQGGSYEQYF.

The chain links TRBV15 to TRBJ1-4. CDR3 length: 15 amino acids. Germline V gene sequence: CDR1 LNHNV, CDR2 YYDKDF (reference sequence). CDR3 in amino acids: CATSRDRGVGEKLFF. The full variable domain, completed using reference TRBV15 and TRBJ1-4, is DAMVIQNPRYQVTQFGKPVTLSCSQTLNHNVMYWYQQKSSQAPKLLFHYYDKDFNNEADTPDNFQSRRPNTSFCFLDIRSPGLGDTAMYLCATSRDRGVGEKLFFGSGTQLSVL.

The chain carries TRBV20-1 and TRBJ2-7; TCRdb calls TRBD1, which cannot be checked without DNA. CDR3 size: 13 residues. Looked up from germline, CDR1 is DFQATT and CDR2 is SNEGSKA (reference sequence). The chain's CDR3 is CSASGGGPYEQYF.